These T cell receptor beta chains were read from a single sample in a study of blood T cell repertoires in COVID-19. Produced via immunoSEQ multiplex PCR; TCRdb's table is partial and in-frame only. The sample contains tens of thousands of clones, about four fifths of which appear only once. Sequencing input: peripheral blood. These receptors were collected from a woman aged 60 to 75 with acute or convalescent COVID-19. Both conserved end residues are part of each CDR3. Fields, in order: clone size, D gene, V gene, J gene, CDR3 DNA, CDR3 protein. The D gene is left open where the match is weak. Rows may omit the clone size; those that give it use once, few, many or a size class.

>-|TRBD1|TRBV9|TRBJ1-6
TGTGCCAGCGAACCGGGACAGGGAACCTCACCCCTCCACTTT
CASEPGQGTSPLHF
>-|-|TRBV19|TRBJ2-1
TGTGCCAGTAGTATAGAGTTTAGGGGTGGAGAGCAGTTCTTC
CASSIEFRGGEQFF
>-|TRBD1|TRBV9|TRBJ1-3
TGTGCCAGCAGCCCTAGTCTCCGGACAGGGGGCCCTGGAAACACCATATATTTT
CASSPSLRTGGPGNTIYF
>-|TRBD1|TRBV9|TRBJ1-2
TGTGCCAGCAGCGTAGGAACAGGGGGTTATGGCTACACCTTC
CASSVGTGGYGYTF
>once|-|TRBV9|TRBJ2-3
TGTGCCAGCAGCCCAAGGCACGGGGGACCTAGCACAGATACGCAGTATTTT
CASSPRHGGPSTDTQYF
>-|-|TRBV2|TRBJ2-2
TGTGCCAGCAGTCAGGGACTGTCGAACACCGGGGAGCTGTTTTTT
CASSQGLSNTGELFF
>-|-|TRBV2|TRBJ1-2
TGTGCCAGCAGCCGCGACAGTTATGGCTACACCTTC
CASSRDSYGYTF
>-|TRBD1|TRBV18|TRBJ1-2
TGTGCCAGCTCACCCGGACAGGGGTTCTATGGCTACACCTTC
CASSPGQGFYGYTF
>-|TRBD2|TRBV6-5|TRBJ2-7
TGTGCCAGCATATCAGCGGGGGGACACTACGAGCAGTACTTC
CASISAGGHYEQYF
>-|TRBD2|TRBV27|TRBJ2-3
TGTGCCAGCGCAGCGGGGGCCGACACAGATACGCAGTATTTT
CASAAGADTDTQYF
>-|-|TRBV30|TRBJ1-3
TGTGCCTGGAGTATAGACAGCTCTGGAAACACCATATATTTT
CAWSIDSSGNTIYF
>-|TRBD1|TRBV6-4|TRBJ1-5
TGTGCCAGCAGTGGGACAGGGGGCCAGCCCCAGCATTTT
CASSGTGGQPQHF
>-|TRBD1|TRBV5-1|TRBJ1-1
TGCGCCAGCAGCCCGGAGGTCGGCAGGGGGCAGTCTGAAGCTTTCTTT
CASSPEVGRGQSEAFF
>-|-|TRBV19|TRBJ1-2
TGTGCCAGTAGTATGGACGGGGAGGGCTATGGCTACACCTTC
CASSMDGEGYGYTF
>-|TRBD2|TRBV9|TRBJ2-3
TGTGCCAGCAGCGTTAGCGGGGGCACAGATACGCAGTATTTT
CASSVSGGTDTQYF
>-|TRBD1|TRBV27|TRBJ1-2
TGTGCCAGCAGTTTAATCGACAGGGGGCCCCTTGGCTACACCTTC
CASSLIDRGPLGYTF
>-|TRBD1|TRBV30|TRBJ1-4
TGTGCCTGGACTGGGACAGGGAAGGAAAAACTGTTTTTT
CAWTGTGKEKLFF
>-|-|TRBV18|TRBJ2-3
TGTGCCAGCTCACCTTCAAAGGGAGGAGATACGCAGTATTTT
CASSPSKGGDTQYF
>-|-|TRBV19|TRBJ1-5
TGTGCCAGTAGTATGGGGGGGCGAGGGCCAGGTCAGCCCCAGCATTTT
CASSMGGRGPGQPQHF
>-|TRBD2|TRBV6-6|TRBJ2-3
TGTGCCAGCCGATCACTGGGGGGGGGCACAGATACGCAGTATTTT
CASRSLGGGTDTQYF
>-|-|TRBV20-1|TRBJ2-2
TGCAGTCCCCGTGTCGGGGAGCTGTTTTTT
CSPRVGELFF
>-|TRBD1|TRBV9|TRBJ1-1
TGTGCCAGCAGCGTAGGGACAGGTATAGGGAACACTGAAGCTTTCTTT
CASSVGTGIGNTEAFF
>-|-|TRBV7-9|TRBJ2-7
TGTGCCAGCAGCATACACTACGAGCAGTACTTC
CASSIHYEQYF
>-|TRBD2|TRBV10-3|TRBJ2-7
TGTGCCATCAGTGACCTAAAGACTAGCGGGGGGGGCCCGACGGGTCCAGAGCAGTACTTC
CAISDLKTSGGGPTGPEQYF
>-|-|TRBV18|TRBJ1-1
TGTGCCAGCTCCAACCTGGCAGGAGCTTTCTTT
CASSNLAGAFF
>once|TRBD1|TRBV11-1|TRBJ2-7
TGTGCCAGCAGCTTAGACAGGGGGCCGTACGAGCAGTACTTC
CASSLDRGPYEQYF
>-|-|TRBV19|TRBJ1-1
TGTGCCAGTAGTGCCAGGGGAAGGACTGAAGCTTTCTTT
CASSARGRTEAFF
>-|-|TRBV5-5|TRBJ2-7
TGTGCCAGCAGCTTGGAAGTGGGCGTTCGTCAGTACTTC
CASSLEVGVRQYF
>-|TRBD1|TRBV19|TRBJ2-7
TGTGCCACCGCTTCCGGGACAGACCACTACGAGCAGTACTTC
CATASGTDHYEQYF
>-|-|TRBV11-1|TRBJ2-2
TGTGCCAGCAGCTCCATGTTGGCTTTGAACACCGGGGAGCTGTTTTTT
CASSSMLALNTGELFF